This is a list of T cell receptor beta chains from one sample in a study of cytomegalovirus exposure and HLA in healthy donors. The method was immunoSEQ multiplex PCR; TCRdb's version includes in-frame clones alone and lacks a portion of them. The sample carries about 110,000 clones, approximately 71% recorded once. Material for sequencing was PBMCs. These receptors originate from a man aged 40-55 years in good health and CMV-seronegative. CDR3s include the opening cysteine and the closing phenylalanine or tryptophan. A D gene is named only where the DNA matches it firmly. The size entry is marked missing in some rows and otherwise reads once, few, many or a size class.

D	J	V	size	DNA	CDR3
TRBD1	TRBJ1-3	TRBV7-2	-	TGTGCCAGCAGCTTACACGGGACAGGCAACTCTGGAAACACCATATATTTT	CASSLHGTGNSGNTIYF
-	TRBJ1-3	TRBV2	-	TGTGCCAGCACTCCCGACGCGGGGGTCGGAAACACCATATATTTT	CASTPDAGVGNTIYF
-	TRBJ2-7	TRBV6-5	once	TGTGCCAGCACCAAGAGCGGCCTCTACGAGCAGTACTTC	CASTKSGLYEQYF
-	TRBJ1-1	TRBV7-2	-	TGTGCCAGCAGCCCGGGATCCGGGACTGAAGCTTTCTTT	CASSPGSGTEAFF
-	TRBJ1-3	TRBV11-2	-	TGTGCCAGCAGCTCGACAGGCAGGCCAACTTCTTTT	CASSSTGRPTSF
TRBD1	TRBJ2-7	TRBV19	once	TGTGCCAGTAGTAAGGGGGCCGAGCAGTACTTC	CASSKGAEQYF
-	TRBJ2-2	TRBV9	many	TGTGCCAGCAGCGTAGTGGAACAGGCTAACACCGGGGAGCTGTTTTTT	CASSVVEQANTGELFF
-	TRBJ1-5	TRBV7-9	-	TGTGCCAGCAGCCAGGGGACACTTTATAGCAATCAGCCCCAGCATTTT	CASSQGTLYSNQPQHF
-	TRBJ1-5	TRBV2	-	TGTGCCAGCAATGTCAGGGGTGATCAGCCCCAGCATTTT	CASNVRGDQPQHF
TRBD1	TRBJ1-4	TRBV7-8	-	TGTGCCAGCAGCCAAACAGGGGCGGTTAGGGAAAAACTGTTTTTT	CASSQTGAVREKLFF
-	TRBJ1-4	TRBV4-1	-	TGCGCCAGCAGCCAAGGAGGGATACCTAATGAAAAACTGTTTTTT	CASSQGGIPNEKLFF
-	TRBJ1-3	TRBV18	-	TGTGCCAGCTCACCCACCACAGCAGACTCTGGAAACACCATATATTTT	CASSPTTADSGNTIYF